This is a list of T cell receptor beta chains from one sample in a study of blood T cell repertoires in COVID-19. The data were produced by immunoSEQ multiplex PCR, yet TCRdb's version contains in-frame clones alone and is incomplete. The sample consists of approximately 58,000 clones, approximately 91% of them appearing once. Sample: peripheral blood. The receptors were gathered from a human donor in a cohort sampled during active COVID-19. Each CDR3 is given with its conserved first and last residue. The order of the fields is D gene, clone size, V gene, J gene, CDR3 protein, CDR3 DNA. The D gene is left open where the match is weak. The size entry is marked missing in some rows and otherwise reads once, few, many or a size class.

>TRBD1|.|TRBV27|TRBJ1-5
CASSEVGTGVNQPQHF
TGTGCCAGCAGCGAAGTAGGGACAGGGGTCAATCAGCCCCAGCATTTT
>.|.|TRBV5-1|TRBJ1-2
CASTAAGGYGYTF
TGCGCCAGCACCGCGGCAGGAGGCTATGGCTACACCTTC
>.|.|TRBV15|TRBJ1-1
CATSRAKNTEAFF
TGTGCCACCAGCAGAGCAAAGAACACTGAAGCTTTCTTT
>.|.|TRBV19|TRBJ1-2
CASSIDRGHLYGYTF
TGTGCCAGTAGTATAGATCGGGGACACCTCTATGGCTACACCTTC
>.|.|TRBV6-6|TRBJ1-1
CASSQQPSNTEAFF
TGTGCCAGCAGCCAACAGCCCTCGAACACTGAAGCTTTCTTT
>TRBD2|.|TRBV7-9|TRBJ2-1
CANQAGGQVNEQFF
TGTGCCAACCAAGCGGGAGGGCAGGTCAATGAGCAGTTCTTC
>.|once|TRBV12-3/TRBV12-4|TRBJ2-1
CASSSGQGGEQFF
TGTGCCAGTAGCTCCGGGCAGGGAGGTGAGCAGTTCTTC
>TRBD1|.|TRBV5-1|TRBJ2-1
CASSYGTDEKQFF
TGCGCCAGCAGCTATGGGACAGACGAGAAGCAGTTCTTC
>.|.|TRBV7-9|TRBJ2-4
CASSPQGVTLRIAKNIQYF
TGTGCCAGCAGCCCACAAGGGGTGACCCTAAGAATAGCCAAAAACATTCAGTACTTC
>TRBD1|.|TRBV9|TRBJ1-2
CASSVVGQGLPYGYTF
TGTGCCAGCAGCGTAGTGGGACAGGGTCTTCCCTATGGCTACACCTTC
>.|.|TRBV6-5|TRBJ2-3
CASGHFDTDTQYF
TGTGCCAGTGGACATTTCGACACAGATACGCAGTATTTT
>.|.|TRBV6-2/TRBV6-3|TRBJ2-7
CASSYSTSRGVQYF
TGTGCCAGCAGTTACTCGACTTCTCGGGGAGTGCAGTACTTC
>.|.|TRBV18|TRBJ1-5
CASSRQRWGPNQPQHF
TGTGCCAGCTCACGACAGCGTTGGGGGCCGAATCAGCCCCAGCATTTT
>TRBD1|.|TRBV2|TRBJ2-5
CASSETGQHQETQYF
TGTGCCAGCAGCGAAACGGGACAGCATCAAGAGACCCAGTACTTC
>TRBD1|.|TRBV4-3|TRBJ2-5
CASSQTGTGGLETQYF
TGCGCCAGCAGCCAAACCGGGACAGGTGGTCTCGAGACCCAGTACTTC
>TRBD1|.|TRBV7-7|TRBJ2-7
CASSPSGQGFSEQYF
TGTGCTAGCAGCCCTTCGGGACAGGGATTCTCCGAGCAGTACTTC
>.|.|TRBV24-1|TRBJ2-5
CATSAGGYDETQYF
TGTGCCACCAGTGCGGGGGGCTACGACGAGACCCAGTACTTC
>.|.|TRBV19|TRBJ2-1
CASIGGENEQFF
TGTGCCAGTATAGGCGGGGAAAATGAGCAGTTCTTC
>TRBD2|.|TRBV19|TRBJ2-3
CASSPLAGELTDTQYF
TGTGCCAGTAGTCCCCTAGCGGGAGAGCTCACAGATACGCAGTATTTT
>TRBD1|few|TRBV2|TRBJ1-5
CASSPGTGFGQPQHF
TGTGCCAGCAGTCCCGGGACAGGGTTTGGTCAGCCCCAGCATTTT
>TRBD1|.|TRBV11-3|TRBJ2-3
CASSSGTASTDTQYF
TGTGCCAGCAGCTCAGGGACAGCCAGCACAGATACGCAGTATTTT
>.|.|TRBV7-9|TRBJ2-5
CASSRGQFTTEYF
TGTGCCAGCAGCCGCGGACAGTTTACCACAGAGTACTTC
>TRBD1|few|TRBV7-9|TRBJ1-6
CASSLGDRENSPLHF
TGTGCCAGCAGCTTGGGGGACAGGGAGAATTCACCCCTCCACTTT
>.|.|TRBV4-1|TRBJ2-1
CASSQRLTNEQFF
TGCGCCAGCAGCCAAAGACTAACCAATGAGCAGTTCTTC
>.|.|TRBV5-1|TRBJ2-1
CASSITGDSSYNEQFF
TGCGCCAGCAGCATAACGGGGGATAGCTCCTACAATGAGCAGTTCTTC
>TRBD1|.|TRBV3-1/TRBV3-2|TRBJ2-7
CASSQDRGHLDEQYF
TGTGCCAGCAGCCAGGACAGGGGGCACCTGGACGAGCAGTACTTC
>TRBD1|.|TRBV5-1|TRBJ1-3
CASSVRDSRISGNTIYF
TGCGCCAGCAGCGTCCGGGACAGCCGTATCTCTGGAAACACCATATATTTT
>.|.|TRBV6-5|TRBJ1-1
CASSSKTLRGTEAFF
TGTGCCAGCAGTTCCAAAACTCTCAGGGGAACTGAAGCTTTCTTT
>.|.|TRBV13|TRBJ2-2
CASSRRTGELFF
TGTGCCAGCAGCCGGAGGACCGGGGAGCTGTTTTTT
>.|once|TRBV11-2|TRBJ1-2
CASSLRGHGYTF
TGTGCCAGCAGCCTACGAGGCCATGGCTACACCTTC
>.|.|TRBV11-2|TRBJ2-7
CASSLVLNGEQYF
TGTGCCAGCAGCTTAGTTCTTAACGGCGAGCAGTACTTC
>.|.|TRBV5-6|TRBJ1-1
CASSFQTGMGTIEAFF
TGTGCCAGCAGCTTTCAGACAGGAATGGGCACCATTGAAGCTTTCTTT
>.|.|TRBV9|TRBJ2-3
CASSVAPPREDTQYF
TGTGCCAGCAGCGTAGCCCCCCCTAGAGAAGATACGCAGTATTTT
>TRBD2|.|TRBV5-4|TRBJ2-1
CASSLRLAGSREQFF
TGTGCCAGCAGCTTGCGACTAGCGGGAAGCAGGGAGCAGTTCTTC
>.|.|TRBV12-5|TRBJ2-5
CASGFFETQYF
TGTGCTAGTGGTTTCTTCGAGACCCAGTACTTC
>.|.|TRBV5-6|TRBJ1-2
CASSLTGAYGYTF
TGTGCCAGCAGCTTAACTGGAGCCTATGGCTACACCTTC
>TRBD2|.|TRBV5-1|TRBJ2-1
CASSLVWGGHGVDEQFF
TGCGCCAGCAGCTTGGTCTGGGGAGGGCATGGGGTGGATGAGCAGTTCTTC
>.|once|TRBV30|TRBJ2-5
CAWSSLPGGPKEETQYF
TGTGCCTGGAGTTCCTTGCCCGGGGGGCCGAAAGAAGAGACCCAGTACTTC
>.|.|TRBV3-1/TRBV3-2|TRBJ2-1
CASSQADNEQFF
TGTGCCAGCAGCCAAGCGGACAATGAGCAGTTCTTC
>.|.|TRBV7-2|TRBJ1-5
CASSLMSAGSNQPQHF
TGTGCCAGCAGCTTGATGTCGGCAGGATCCAATCAGCCCCAGCATTTT
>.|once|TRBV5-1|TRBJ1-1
CASSREDGTEAFF
TGCGCCAGCAGCAGGGAGGATGGCACTGAAGCTTTCTTT
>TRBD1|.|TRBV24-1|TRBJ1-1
CATSDLTGEWVNTEAFF
TGTGCCACCAGTGACCTGACAGGGGAATGGGTGAACACTGAAGCTTTCTTT
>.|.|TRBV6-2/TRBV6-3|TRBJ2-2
CASSYSNLLGGELFF
TGTGCCAGCAGTTACTCGAACCTGCTCGGCGGGGAGCTGTTTTTT
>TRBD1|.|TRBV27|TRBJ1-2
CASSFPTGEGYTF
TGTGCCAGCAGTTTTCCGACAGGGGAAGGCTACACCTTC
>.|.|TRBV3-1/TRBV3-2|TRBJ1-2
CASSQVVDYGYTF
TGTGCCAGCAGCCAAGTAGTCGACTATGGCTACACCTTC
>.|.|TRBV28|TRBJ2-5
CASSFGGQETQYF
TGTGCCAGCAGTTTTGGGGGGCAAGAGACCCAGTACTTC
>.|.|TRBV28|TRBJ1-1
CASSLGGGRSNTEAFF
TGTGCCAGCAGTTTGGGGGGTGGCAGGTCGAACACTGAAGCTTTCTTT
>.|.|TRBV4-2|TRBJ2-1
CASSHLTRPGYNEQFF
TGTGCCAGCAGCCACCTGACTCGACCTGGGTACAATGAGCAGTTCTTC
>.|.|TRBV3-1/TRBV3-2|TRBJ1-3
CASSPASDTIYF
TGTGCCAGCAGTCCCGCTTCGGACACCATATATTTT
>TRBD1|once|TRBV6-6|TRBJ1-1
CASSPGDRNTEAFF
TGTGCCAGCAGTCCGGGGGACAGGAACACTGAAGCTTTCTTT
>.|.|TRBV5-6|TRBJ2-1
CASSNPSSYNEQFF
TGTGCCAGCAGTAACCCGAGCTCCTACAATGAGCAGTTCTTC
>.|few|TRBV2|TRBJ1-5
CASSKDGGGNQPQHF
TGTGCCAGCAGTAAGGACGGCGGAGGGAATCAGCCCCAGCATTTT
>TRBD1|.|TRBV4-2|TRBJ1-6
CASSPDRGTFSPLHF
TGTGCCAGCAGCCCAGACAGGGGGACATTTTCACCCCTCCACTTT
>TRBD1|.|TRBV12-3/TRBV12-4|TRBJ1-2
CASSSGTVYGYTF
TGTGCCAGCAGTTCCGGGACAGTTTATGGCTACACCTTC
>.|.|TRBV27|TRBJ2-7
CASSLSPPRLAGYYEQYF
TGTGCCAGCAGTTTAAGCCCCCCTAGACTGGCGGGCTACTACGAGCAGTACTTC